This T cell receptor (beta chain) was sequenced during a study of persistence of HIV-infected CD4 T cells. Study background: Isolated cells were CMV- and HIV-1 Gag-responding CD4+ T cells.

The stimulus was an HIV-1 Gag 15-mer peptide pool, around 1.1 ug/peptide/mL. Sorted nonresponding memory CD4+ T cells were CD40L-negative, CD69-negative, CD45RO-high. Stimulated PBMCs had first been depleted of CD8+ T cells. Overall study findings and caveats: Degenerate expanded CDR3beta sequences were enriched among CMV- and Gag-responding cells. Within sorted populations, more oligoclonal TCRs accompanied more oligoclonal proviruses.

With respect to this clone: What it binds is unknown.

Germline V gives CDR1 SGDLS, CDR2 YYNGEE. Trimming pared 0 bases from V and 2 bases from J, leaving 26 bases between. This CDR3 spans 20 amino acids. The libraries were made with immunoSEQ version 4 in survey mode. The protocol was immunoSEQ multiplex PCR, while the TCRdb copy is restricted to in-frame clones and leaves out a portion. The sample yields approximately 65,000 clones, 70% to 75% seen once. The TCR originated in an adult man with HIV who was CMV-seropositive. The sample here was CD4+ T cells sorted from PBMCs after approximately 19-hour stimulation, taken from a patient who received antiretroviral therapy. The chain couples TRBV9 to TRBJ1-2, with D possibly being TRBD1 (6 bases). This CDR3 is CASSVGRRRQGQGLNYGYTF. CDR3 bases: TGTGCCAGCAGCGTAGGTAGGAGGCGGCAGGGGCAGGGGCTCAACTATGGCTACACCTTC.